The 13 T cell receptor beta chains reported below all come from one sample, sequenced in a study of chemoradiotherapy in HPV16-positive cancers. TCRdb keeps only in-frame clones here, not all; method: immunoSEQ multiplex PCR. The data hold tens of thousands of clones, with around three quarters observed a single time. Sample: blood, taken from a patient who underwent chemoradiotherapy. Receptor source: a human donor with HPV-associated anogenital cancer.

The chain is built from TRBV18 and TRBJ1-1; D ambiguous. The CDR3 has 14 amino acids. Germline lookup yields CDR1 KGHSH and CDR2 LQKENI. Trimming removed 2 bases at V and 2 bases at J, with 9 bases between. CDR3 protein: CASSPRPVNTEAFF. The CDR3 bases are TGTGCCAGCTCACCAAGACCGGTAAACACTGAAGCTTTCTTT.

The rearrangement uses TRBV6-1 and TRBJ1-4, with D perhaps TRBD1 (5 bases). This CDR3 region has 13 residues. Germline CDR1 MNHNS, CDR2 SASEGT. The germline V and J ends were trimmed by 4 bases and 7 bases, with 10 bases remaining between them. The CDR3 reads CASSGQGGEKLFF. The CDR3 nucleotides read TGTGCCAGCAGTGGGCAGGGCGGTGAAAAACTGTTTTTT.

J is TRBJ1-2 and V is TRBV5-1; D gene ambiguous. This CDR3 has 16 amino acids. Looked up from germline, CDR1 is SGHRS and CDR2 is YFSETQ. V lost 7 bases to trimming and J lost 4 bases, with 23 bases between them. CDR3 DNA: TGCGCCAGCCGAAGCCTAGCGCGGGGATCCTCCTATGGCTACACCTTC. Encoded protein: CASRSLARGSSYGYTF.

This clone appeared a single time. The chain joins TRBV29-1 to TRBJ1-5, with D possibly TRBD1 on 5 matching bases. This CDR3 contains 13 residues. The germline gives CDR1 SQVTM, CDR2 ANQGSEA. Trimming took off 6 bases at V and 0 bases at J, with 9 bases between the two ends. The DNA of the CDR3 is TGCAGCGTCGGGGGGGGTAGCAATCAGCCCCAGCATTTT. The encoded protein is CSVGGGSNQPQHF. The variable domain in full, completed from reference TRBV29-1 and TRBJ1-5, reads SAVISQKPSRDICQRGTSLTIQCQVDSQVTMMFWYRQQPGQSLTLIATANQGSEATYESGFVIDKFPISRPNLTFSTLTVSNMSPEDSSIYLCSVGGGSNQPQHFGDGTRLSIL.

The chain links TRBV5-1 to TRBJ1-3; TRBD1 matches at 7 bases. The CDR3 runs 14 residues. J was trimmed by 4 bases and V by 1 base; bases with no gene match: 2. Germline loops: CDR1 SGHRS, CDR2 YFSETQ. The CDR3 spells CASSLTGDGNTIYF. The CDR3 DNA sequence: TGCGCCAGCAGCTTGACAGGGGACGGAAACACCATATATTTT.

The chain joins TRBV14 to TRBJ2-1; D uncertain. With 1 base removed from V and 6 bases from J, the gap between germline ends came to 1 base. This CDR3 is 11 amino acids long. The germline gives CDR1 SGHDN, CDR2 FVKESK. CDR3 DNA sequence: TGTGCCAGCAGCCAAGTCAATGAGCAGTTCTTC. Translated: CASSQVNEQFF.

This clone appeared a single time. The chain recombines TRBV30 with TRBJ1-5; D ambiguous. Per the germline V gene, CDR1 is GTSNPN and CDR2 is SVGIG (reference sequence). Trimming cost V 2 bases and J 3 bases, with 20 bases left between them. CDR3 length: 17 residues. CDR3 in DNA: TGTGCCTGGAGTCTCCCGGGAGCTCGGCGGGACAATCAGCCCCAGCATTTT. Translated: CAWSLPGARRDNQPQHF.

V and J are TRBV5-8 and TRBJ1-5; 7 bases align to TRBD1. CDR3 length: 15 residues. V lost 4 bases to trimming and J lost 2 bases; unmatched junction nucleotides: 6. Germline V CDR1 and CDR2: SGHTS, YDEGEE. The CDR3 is CASSQGGFRNQPQHF. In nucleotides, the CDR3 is TGTGCCAGCAGCCAAGGGGGCTTTCGCAATCAGCCCCAGCATTTT.

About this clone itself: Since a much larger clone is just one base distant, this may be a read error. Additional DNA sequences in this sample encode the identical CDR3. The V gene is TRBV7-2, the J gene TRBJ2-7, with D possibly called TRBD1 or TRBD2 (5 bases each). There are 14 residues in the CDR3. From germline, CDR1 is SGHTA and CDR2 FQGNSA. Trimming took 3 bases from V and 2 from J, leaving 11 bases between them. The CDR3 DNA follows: TGTGCCAGCAGCTTCGGGACGGCCACCTACGAGCAGTACTTC. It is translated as CASSFGTATYEQYF.

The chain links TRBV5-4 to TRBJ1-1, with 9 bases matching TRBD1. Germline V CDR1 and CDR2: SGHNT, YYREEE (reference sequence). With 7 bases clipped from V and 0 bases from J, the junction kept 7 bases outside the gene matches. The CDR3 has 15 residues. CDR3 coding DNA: TGTGCCAGCCGGGACAGGGACATAATGAACACTGAAGCTTTCTTT. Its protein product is CASRDRDIMNTEAFF.

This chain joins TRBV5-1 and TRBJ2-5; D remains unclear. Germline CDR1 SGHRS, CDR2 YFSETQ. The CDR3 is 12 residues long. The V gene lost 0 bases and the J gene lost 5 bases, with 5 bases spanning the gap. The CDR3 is CASSLARETQYF. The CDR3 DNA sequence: TGCGCCAGCAGCTTGGCCCGGGAGACCCAGTACTTC.

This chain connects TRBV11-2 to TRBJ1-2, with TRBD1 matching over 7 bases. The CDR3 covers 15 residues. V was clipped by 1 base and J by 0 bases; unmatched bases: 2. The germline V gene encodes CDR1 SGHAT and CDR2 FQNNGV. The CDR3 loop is CASSLGDSANYGYTF. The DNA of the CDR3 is TGTGCCAGCAGCTTAGGGGACAGCGCTAACTATGGCTACACCTTC.

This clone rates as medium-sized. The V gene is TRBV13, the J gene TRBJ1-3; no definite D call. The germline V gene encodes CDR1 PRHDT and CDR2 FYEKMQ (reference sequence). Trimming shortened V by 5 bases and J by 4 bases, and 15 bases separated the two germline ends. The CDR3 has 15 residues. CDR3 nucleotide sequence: TGTGCCAGCAGCCTCGAGGGAGGTGAAGGAAACACCATATATTTT. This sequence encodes CASSLEGGEGNTIYF.